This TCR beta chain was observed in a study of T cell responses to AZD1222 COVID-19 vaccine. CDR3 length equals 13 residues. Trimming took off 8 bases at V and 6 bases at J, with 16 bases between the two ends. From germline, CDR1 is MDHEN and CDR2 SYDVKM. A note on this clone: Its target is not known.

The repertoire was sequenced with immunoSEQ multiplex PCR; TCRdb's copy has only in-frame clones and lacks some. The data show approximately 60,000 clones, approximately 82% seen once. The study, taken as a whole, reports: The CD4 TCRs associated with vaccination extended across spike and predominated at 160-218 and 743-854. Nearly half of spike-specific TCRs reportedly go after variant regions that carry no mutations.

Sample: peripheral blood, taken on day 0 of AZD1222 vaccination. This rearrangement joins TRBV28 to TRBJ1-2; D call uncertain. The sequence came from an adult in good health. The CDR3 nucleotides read TGTGCCAGCGCCGGGGTGTGGCGGGATGGCTACACCTTC. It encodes CASAGVWRDGYTF.